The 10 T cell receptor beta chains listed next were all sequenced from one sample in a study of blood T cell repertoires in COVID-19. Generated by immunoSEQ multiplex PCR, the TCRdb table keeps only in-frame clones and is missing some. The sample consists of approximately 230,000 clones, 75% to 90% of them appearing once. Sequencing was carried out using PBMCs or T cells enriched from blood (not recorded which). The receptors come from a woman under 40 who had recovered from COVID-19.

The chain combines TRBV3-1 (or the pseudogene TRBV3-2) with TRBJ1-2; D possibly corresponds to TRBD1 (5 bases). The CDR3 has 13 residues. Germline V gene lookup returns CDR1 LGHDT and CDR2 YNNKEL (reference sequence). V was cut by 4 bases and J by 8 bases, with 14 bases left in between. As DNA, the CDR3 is TGTGCCAGCAGCCCTATGGGGGGGGACGGCTACACCTTC. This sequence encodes CASSPMGGDGYTF.

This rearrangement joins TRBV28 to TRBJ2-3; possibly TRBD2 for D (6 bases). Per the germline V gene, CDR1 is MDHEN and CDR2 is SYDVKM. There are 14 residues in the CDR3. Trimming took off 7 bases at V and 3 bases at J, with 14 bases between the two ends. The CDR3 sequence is CASTLSGGTDTQYF. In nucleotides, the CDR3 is TGTGCCAGCACCCTTAGCGGAGGTACAGATACGCAGTATTTT.

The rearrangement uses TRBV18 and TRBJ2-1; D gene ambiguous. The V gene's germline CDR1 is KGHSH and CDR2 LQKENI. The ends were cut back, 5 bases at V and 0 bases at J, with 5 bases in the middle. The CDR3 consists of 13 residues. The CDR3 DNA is TGTGCCAGCTCATCGAGCTCCTACAATGAGCAGTTCTTC. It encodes CASSSSSYNEQFF.

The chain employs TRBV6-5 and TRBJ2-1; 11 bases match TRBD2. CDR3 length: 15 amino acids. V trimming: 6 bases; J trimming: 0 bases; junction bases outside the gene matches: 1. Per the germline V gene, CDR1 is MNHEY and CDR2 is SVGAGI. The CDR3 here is CASSTSGSSYNEQFF. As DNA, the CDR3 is TGTGCCAGCAGCACTAGCGGGAGCTCCTACAATGAGCAGTTCTTC.

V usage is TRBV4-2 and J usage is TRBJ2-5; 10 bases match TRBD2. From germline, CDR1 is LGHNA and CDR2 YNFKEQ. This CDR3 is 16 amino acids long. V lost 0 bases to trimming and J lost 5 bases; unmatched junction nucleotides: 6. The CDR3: CASSQDHSGRLETQYF. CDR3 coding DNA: TGTGCCAGCAGCCAAGACCATAGCGGGAGGTTGGAGACCCAGTACTTC.

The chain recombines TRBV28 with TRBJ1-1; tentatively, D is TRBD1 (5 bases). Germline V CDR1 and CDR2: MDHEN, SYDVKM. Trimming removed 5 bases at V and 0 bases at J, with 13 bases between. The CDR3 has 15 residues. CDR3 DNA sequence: TGTGCCAGCAGTCCCCAGGGCAGTATGAACACTGAAGCTTTCTTT. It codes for CASSPQGSMNTEAFF.

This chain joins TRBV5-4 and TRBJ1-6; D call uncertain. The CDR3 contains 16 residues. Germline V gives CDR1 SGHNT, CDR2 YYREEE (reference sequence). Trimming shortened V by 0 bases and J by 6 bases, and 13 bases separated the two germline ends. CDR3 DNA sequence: TGTGCCAGCAGCTTGGGAGGCCACAAGGTTAATTCACCCCTCCACTTT. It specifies CASSLGGHKVNSPLHF.

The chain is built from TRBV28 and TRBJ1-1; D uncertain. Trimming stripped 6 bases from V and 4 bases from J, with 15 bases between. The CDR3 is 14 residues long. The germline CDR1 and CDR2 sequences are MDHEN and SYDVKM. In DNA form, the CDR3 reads TGTGCCAGCAGACCCCTCCCGGGTATCACTGAAGCTTTCTTT. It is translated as CASRPLPGITEAFF.

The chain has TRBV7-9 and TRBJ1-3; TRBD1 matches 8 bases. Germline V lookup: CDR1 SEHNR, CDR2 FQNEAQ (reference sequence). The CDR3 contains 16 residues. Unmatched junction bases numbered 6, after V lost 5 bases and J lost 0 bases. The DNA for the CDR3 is TGTGCCAGCAGCCCAGGACAGGGAAGCTCTGGAAACACCATATATTTT. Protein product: CASSPGQGSSGNTIYF.

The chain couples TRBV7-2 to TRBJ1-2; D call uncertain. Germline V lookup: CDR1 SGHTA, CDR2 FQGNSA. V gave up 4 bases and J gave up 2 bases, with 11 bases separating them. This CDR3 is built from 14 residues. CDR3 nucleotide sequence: TGTGCCAGCAGCTCCTCGGGAGGGAACTATGGCTACACCTTC. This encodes CASSSSGGNYGYTF.